Shown below are 5 T cell receptor beta chains from a single sample sequenced in a study of early T cells in non-severe SARS-CoV-2 infection. In TCRdb, the 5' RACE reads were re-called with MiXCR into one record per CDR3 protein. The profile shows about 50,000 distinct CDR3 sequences, under 7.5% of them singletons. The starting material was whole blood, obtained at baseline. The source is an adult who was a healthcare worker with PCR-confirmed SARS-CoV-2 infection or an uninfected control (not recorded which).

The V gene is TRBV5-1, the J gene TRBJ2-3; D is unresolved. Per the germline V gene, CDR1 is SGHRS and CDR2 is YFSETQ. Trimming shortened V by 0 bases and J by 4 bases, and 15 bases separated the two germline ends. This CDR3 contains 16 residues. CDR3 nucleotides: TGCGCCAGCAGCTTGGCGGGCCGTGGGGTTCCAGATACGCAGTATTTT. Its translation is CASSLAGRGVPDTQYF.

V is TRBV19 and J is TRBJ2-5, with 12 bases fitting TRBD2. The CDR3 spans 15 residues. V was clipped by 6 bases and J by 7 bases; unmatched bases: 9. Germline V gene data show CDR1 as LNHDA and CDR2 as SQIVND (reference sequence). CDR3 sequence: CASRWTSGAEGTQYF. The CDR3 DNA reads as TGTGCCAGTAGATGGACTAGCGGGGCGGAAGGGACCCAGTACTTC.

This clonotype was picked up many times. This chain links TRBV6-2 or TRBV6-3 with TRBJ2-7, with 7 bases matching TRBD2. The CDR3 runs 14 residues. The V gene end was trimmed by 2 bases and the J gene end by 3 bases; junction bases not matched to a gene: 4. CDR1 and CDR2 (germline): MNHEY, SVGEGT. CDR3 sequence (DNA): TGTGCCAGCAGTTACCTTGGGGAGGGCTACGAGCAGTACTTC. Amino acids: CASSYLGEGYEQYF.

The rearrangement joins TRBV6-5 to TRBJ1-2; D call uncertain. The CDR3 is 14 residues long. In germline, CDR1 is MNHEY, CDR2 SVGAGI. Trimming shortened V by 8 bases and J by 6 bases, and 19 bases separated the two germline ends. The DNA for the CDR3 is TGTGCCAGCGCTTATCGGGCAGGTGATGATGGCTACACCTTC. Translated, it gives CASAYRAGDDGYTF.

This clonotype was observed a handful of times. CDR3 DNA sequence: TGTGCCAGTAGTATAGTACAACTAGCGGGATTTAATGAGCAGTTCTTC. Translating it yields CASSIVQLAGFNEQFF. V and J are TRBV19 and TRBJ2-1; 10 positions agree with TRBD2. V shed 1 base, J shed 7 bases, and the junction held 7 bases outside the gene matches. Germline-derived CDR1 and CDR2 are LNHDA and SQIVND (reference sequence). CDR3 length: 16 amino acids. The whole variable domain, filled in from reference TRBV19 and TRBJ2-1, reads DGGITQSPKYLFRKEGQNVTLSCEQNLNHDAMYWYRQDPGQGLRLIYYSQIVNDFQKGDIAEGYSVSREKKESFPLTVTSAQKNPTAFYLCASSIVQLAGFNEQFFGPGTRLTVL.